This TCR beta chain was captured in a study of T cell responses to AZD1222 COVID-19 vaccine. Whole-study results and caveats: Spike-wide vaccine-associated CD4 TCRs dominated at 160-218 and 743-854.

This table comes from immunoSEQ multiplex PCR, and its TCRdb copy is limited to in-frame clones, with some not included. Among some 170,000 clones listed, 70% to 90% were seen once. Deletions cut 1 base from V and 4 bases from J, with 16 bases between. Germline CDR1 LGHDT, CDR2 YNNKEL (reference sequence). The CDR3 runs to 16 residues. With regard to this clone: Antigen unknown.

Source: peripheral blood, taken on day 0 of AZD1222 vaccination. This receptor was obtained from an adult in good health. The rearrangement links TRBV3-1 (or the pseudogene TRBV3-2) to TRBJ1-2, with D possibly being TRBD1 (5 bases). CDR3: CASSQGVRDGSYGYTF. The DNA for the CDR3 is TGTGCCAGCAGCCAAGGGGTCCGGGACGGATCCTATGGCTACACCTTC.